Detailed here is one TCR beta chain. The data were taken from a study of shared clonotypes between healthy human individuals. The unsorted PBMC replicate PCRs were performed with about 300 ng DNA, around 32,000 T cell genomes. DNA from unsorted PBMC was sequenced on ten immunoSEQ deep assay plates. Sequencing was performed with immunoSEQ multiplex PCR; in TCRdb, only in-frame clones are kept and a portion is missing. The repertoire holds 450,000 or so clones, with more than 70% as singletons. The sample consisted of PBMCs. This sequence originates from a woman in her forties in good health. Some clones in this sample may be carry-over from other donors' samples.

CDR3 residues: CASSVVPTITDTQYF. CDR3 DNA sequence: TGTGCCAGCAGCGTAGTTCCCACCATCACAGATACGCAGTATTTT. The genes are TRBV9 and TRBJ2-3; D remains ambiguous. V gave up 0 bases and J gave up 2 bases, with 10 bases separating them. CDR3 length: 15 amino acids. The germline gives CDR1 SGDLS, CDR2 YYNGEE.